Below are 15 T cell receptor beta chains sequenced from a single sample in a study of blood T cells in healthy people across ages. Then a second PCR, running roughly 6 to 12 cycles, was carried out with a sample-barcoded 5' primer and a J-beta primer mix. TCRdb reprocessed the 5' RACE reads via MiXCR and lists one record per CDR3 protein. The sample carries about 1.4 million distinct CDR3 sequences, approximately 59% recorded once. Sequenced sample: blood. The receptors stem from a man aged 18 to 35 in good health.

The chain links TRBV20-1 to TRBJ2-7; D unclear. V lost 0 bases, J lost 7 bases, and 19 bases lay in between. CDR1 and CDR2 from the germline V gene are DFQATT and SNEGSKA (reference sequence). CDR3 length: 15 residues. The CDR3 reads CSARDTKGTYNEQYF. The CDR3 DNA reads as TGCAGTGCTAGAGATACGAAAGGAACCTACAATGAGCAGTACTTC.

This clonotype was seen a handful of times. The chain recombines TRBV11-2 with TRBJ2-1; 7 bases agree with TRBD2. The CDR3 totals 18 residues. Looked up from germline, CDR1 is SGHAT and CDR2 is FQNNGV. The V gene end was trimmed by 2 bases and the J gene end by 0 bases; junction bases not matched to a gene: 10. The CDR3, as DNA: TGTGCCAGCAGCTTAACTAGCGTGACCTCCCTCTCCTACAATGAGCAGTTCTTC. Encoded protein: CASSLTSVTSLSYNEQFF.

This chain connects TRBV6-5 to TRBJ2-3; a weak D match, TRBD2 (6 bases). Trimming pared 0 bases from V and 3 bases from J, leaving 10 bases between. CDR3 size: 15 residues. Germline lookup yields CDR1 MNHEY and CDR2 SVGAGI. CDR3 protein: CASSYSASVTDTQYF. The DNA of the CDR3 is TGTGCCAGCAGTTACTCGGCTAGCGTTACAGATACGCAGTATTTT.

The J gene is TRBJ2-3, the V gene TRBV15; the D is unclear. The CDR3 sequence is 16 residues long. Germline V lookup: CDR1 LNHNV, CDR2 YYDKDF (reference sequence). V was shortened by 0 bases and J by 0 bases, with 10 bases between the two germline ends. The CDR3 region is CATSRDGAPSTDTQYF. The DNA of the CDR3 is TGTGCCACCAGCAGAGATGGAGCGCCTAGCACAGATACGCAGTATTTT.

This rearrangement joins TRBV27 to TRBJ2-5; a possible D gene is TRBD2 (5 bases). There are 15 residues in the CDR3. Germline lookup yields CDR1 MNHEY and CDR2 SMNVEV (reference sequence). Trimming took off 4 bases at V and 2 bases at J, with 14 bases between the two ends. CDR3 loop: CASSSLPRGQETQYF. The CDR3 coding sequence is TGTGCCAGCAGTTCCTTACCCCGGGGACAAGAGACCCAGTACTTC.

This clonotype was recorded a few times. V usage is TRBV20-1 and J usage is TRBJ2-6; no reliable D call. Germline CDR1 DFQATT, CDR2 SNEGSKA (reference sequence). CDR3 length equals 16 residues. V was cut by 5 bases and J by 0 bases, with 14 bases left in between. The DNA for the CDR3 is TGCAGTGCTCCCGAGTGGGGAAGCTCTGGGGCCAACGTCCTGACTTTC. This translates into CSAPEWGSSGANVLTF.

This rearrangement joins TRBV5-6 to TRBJ2-5; unclear D gene. Germline V lookup: CDR1 SGHDT, CDR2 YYEEEE. CDR3 size: 15 residues. The V gene lost 3 bases and the J gene lost 1 base, with 13 bases spanning the gap. The CDR3 DNA reads TGTGCCAGCAGCTGGACGGAAGATACCCAAGAGACCCAGTACTTC. This sequence encodes CASSWTEDTQETQYF. Variable domain in full (rest from reference TRBV5-6 and TRBJ2-5): DAGVTQSPTHLIKTRGQQVTLRCSPKSGHDTVSWYQQALGQGPQFIFQYYEEEERQRGNFPDRFSGHQFPNYSSELNVNALLLGDSALYLCASSWTEDTQETQYFGPGTRLLVL.

The chain links TRBV27 to TRBJ2-5; TRBD1 or TRBD2 may be the D gene (7 bases each). The J call is uncertain, as TRBJ2-7 better fits the DNA end. CDR3 length: 14 residues. Germline CDR1 MNHEY, CDR2 SMNVEV (reference sequence). The CDR3 loop reads CASSHQGGLGEQYF. CDR3 in DNA: TGTGCCAGCAGTCACCAGGGGGGGCTGGGCGAGCAGTACTTC.

The gene calls are TRBV7-9 and TRBJ2-2, with 7 bases identical to TRBD2. This CDR3 is built from 18 residues. V was clipped by 5 bases and J by 0 bases; unmatched bases: 12. CDR1 and CDR2 (germline): SEHNR, FQNEAQ (reference sequence). The CDR3, as DNA: TGTGCCAGCAGCCAAACTCGAGGACTAGGAACGAACACCGGGGAGCTGTTTTTT. Its translation: CASSQTRGLGTNTGELFF.

V gene TRBV20-1 combines with J gene TRBJ1-2; possible D gene TRBD1, 5 bases. The CDR3 has 13 amino acids. Trimming stripped 6 bases from V and 8 bases from J, with 19 bases between. Germline V gene sequence: CDR1 DFQATT, CDR2 SNEGSKA (reference sequence). DNA of the CDR3: TGCAGTGCCCCAACCATTTGGGACGTGGGCTACACCTTC. Encoded protein: CSAPTIWDVGYTF.

This chain uses TRBV25-1 with TRBJ2-7, with TRBD1 matching over 12 bases. The CDR3 consists of 14 residues. Per germline, CDR1 MGHDK and CDR2 SYGVNS. V shed 6 bases and J 7 bases; nucleotides not matched to a gene: 7. This chain's CDR3 is CASRRDRGPPEQYF. The CDR3, as DNA: TGTGCCAGCAGACGGGACAGGGGGCCCCCGGAGCAGTACTTC.

The chain links TRBV28 to TRBJ1-1; 8 bases are shared with TRBD1. Germline CDR1 and CDR2: MDHEN and SYDVKM. Trimming cost V 2 bases and J 1 base; bases outside gene matches: 6. This CDR3 has 16 amino acids. The CDR3 here is CASSLIHRGRNTEAFF. CDR3 sequence (DNA): TGTGCCAGCAGTTTAATCCACAGGGGGAGGAACACTGAAGCTTTCTTT.

The chain is built from TRBV4-2 and TRBJ2-5, with 7 bases identical to TRBD1. The J call may be faulty, since TRBJ2-1 better matches the DNA end. The CDR3 contains 16 residues. CDR1 and CDR2 from the germline V gene are LGHNA and YNFKEQ. The CDR3 sequence: CASSQPTTGAQETQFF. Here the CDR3 DNA reads TGTGCCAGCAGCCAACCTACTACAGGGGCGCAAGAGACCCAGTTCTTC.

Regarding this clonotype: Possible read error: a much larger clone is one base away. The chain links TRBV10-3 to TRBJ1-1; D not resolved. CDR3 length: 14 residues. Trimming left V 0 bases short and J 10 bases short, with 15 bases between. Germline CDR1 and CDR2: ENHRY and SYGVKD. Here the CDR3 DNA reads TGTGCCATCAGTGAGTCGAGCCTCGGTTGTGGAGCTTTCTTT. Translating it yields CAISESSLGCGAFF.

The chain couples TRBV7-2 to TRBJ1-6, with D tentatively TRBD1 (6 bases). The CDR3 has 14 amino acids. Deletions cut 0 bases from V and 10 bases from J, with 10 bases between. The germline V gene has CDR1 SGHTA and CDR2 FQGNSA. As DNA, the CDR3 is TGTGCCAGCAGCTTAGCACAGGGACGGTCACCCCTCCACTTT. This codes for CASSLAQGRSPLHF.